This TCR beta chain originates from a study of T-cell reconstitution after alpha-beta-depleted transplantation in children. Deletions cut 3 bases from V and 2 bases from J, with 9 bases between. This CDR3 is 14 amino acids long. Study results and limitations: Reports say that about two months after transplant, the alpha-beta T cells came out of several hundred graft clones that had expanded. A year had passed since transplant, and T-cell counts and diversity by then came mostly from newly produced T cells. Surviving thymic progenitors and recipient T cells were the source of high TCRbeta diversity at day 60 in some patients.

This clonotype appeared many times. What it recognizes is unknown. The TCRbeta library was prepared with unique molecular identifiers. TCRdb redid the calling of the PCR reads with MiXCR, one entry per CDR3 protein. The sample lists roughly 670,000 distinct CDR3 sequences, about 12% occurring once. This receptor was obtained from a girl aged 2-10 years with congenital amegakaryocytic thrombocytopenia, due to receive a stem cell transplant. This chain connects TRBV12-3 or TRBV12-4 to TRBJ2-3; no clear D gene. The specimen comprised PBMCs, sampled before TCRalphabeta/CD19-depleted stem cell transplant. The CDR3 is CASSFIAPTDTQYF. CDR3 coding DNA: TGTGCCAGCAGTTTCATAGCCCCCACAGATACGCAGTATTTT.